The clone carrying this T cell receptor (beta chain) is medium-sized within its sample. Its antigen is as yet unknown. The V gene end was trimmed by 0 bases and the J gene end by 0 bases; junction bases not matched to a gene: 5. The CDR3 extends over 16 amino acids. Germline CDR1 SGHDT, CDR2 YYEEEE. Sorting of live CD3+CD8+TCRalphabeta+ cells by PD-1 and/or TIGIT gave four subsets. The data are from a study of circulating CD8 cells and anti-PD-1 response in melanoma. Study findings and constraints: Subset repertoires were largely private at M1, with under 7% shared. Previously treated and treatment-naive patients were pooled together.

Each library started from about 15 ng of total RNA using the QIAseq Immune Repertoire TCR panel. TCRdb ran MiXCR on the reads and lists one entry per CDR3 protein. The data show over 450 distinct CDR3 sequences, around 8.8% seen once. The sequence derives from a human donor with melanoma. This sample comprised CD8+ T cells from PBMCs, obtained at baseline or after one month of anti-PD-1 therapy (not recorded which). The chain has TRBV5-6 and TRBJ2-7, with TRBD1 matching over 8 bases. In DNA, the CDR3 is TGTGCCAGCAGCTTGGCGGTCAGGGGGCCCTCCTACGAGCAGTACTTC. Translating gives CASSLAVRGPSYEQYF. Full variable domain (remainder filled in from reference TRBV5-6 and TRBJ2-7): DAGVTQSPTHLIKTRGQQVTLRCSPKSGHDTVSWYQQALGQGPQFIFQYYEEEERQRGNFPDRFSGHQFPNYSSELNVNALLLGDSALYLCASSLAVRGPSYEQYFGPGTRLTVT.